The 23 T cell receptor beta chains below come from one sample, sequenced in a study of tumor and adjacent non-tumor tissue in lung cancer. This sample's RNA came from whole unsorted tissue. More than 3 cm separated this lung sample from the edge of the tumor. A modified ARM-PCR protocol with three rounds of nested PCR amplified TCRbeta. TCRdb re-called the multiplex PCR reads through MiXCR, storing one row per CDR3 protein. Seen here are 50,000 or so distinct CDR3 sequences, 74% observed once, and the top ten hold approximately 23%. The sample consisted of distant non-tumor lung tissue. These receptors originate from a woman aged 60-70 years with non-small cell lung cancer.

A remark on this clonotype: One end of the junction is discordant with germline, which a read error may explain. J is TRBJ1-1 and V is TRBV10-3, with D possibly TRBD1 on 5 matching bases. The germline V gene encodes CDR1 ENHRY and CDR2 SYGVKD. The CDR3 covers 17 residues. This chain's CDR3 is CAICKAKGEGRNTEAFF. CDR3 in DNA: TGCGCCATCTGTAAGGCTAAGGGTGAGGGACGGAACACTGAAGCTTTCTTT.

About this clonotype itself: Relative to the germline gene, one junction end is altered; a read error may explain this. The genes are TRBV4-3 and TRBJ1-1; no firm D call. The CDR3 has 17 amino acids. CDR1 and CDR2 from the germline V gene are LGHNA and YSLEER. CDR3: CASNQASFSSMNTEAFF. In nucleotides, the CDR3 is TGCGCCAGCAACCAAGCAAGTTTCAGTTCTATGAACACTGAAGCTTTCTTT.

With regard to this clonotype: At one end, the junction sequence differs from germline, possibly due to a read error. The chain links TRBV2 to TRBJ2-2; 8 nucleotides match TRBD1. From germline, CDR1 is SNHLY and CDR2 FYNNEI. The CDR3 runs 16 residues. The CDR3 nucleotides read TGTGCCAGCAGAAATCGGACAGGGCACCCCACAGGGGAGCTGTCTTTT. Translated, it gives CASRNRTGHPTGELSF. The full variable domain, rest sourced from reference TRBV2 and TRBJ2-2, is EPEVTQTPSHQVTQMGQEVILRCVPISNHLYFYWYRQILGQKVEFLVSFYNNEISEKSEIFDDQFSVERPDGSNFTLKIRSTKLEDSAMYFCASRNRTGHPTGELSFGEGSRLTVL.

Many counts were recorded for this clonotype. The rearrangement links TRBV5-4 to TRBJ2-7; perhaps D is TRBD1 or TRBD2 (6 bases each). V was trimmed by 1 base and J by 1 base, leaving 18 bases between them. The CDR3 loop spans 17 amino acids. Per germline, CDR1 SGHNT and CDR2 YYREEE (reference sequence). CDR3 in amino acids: CASSLSGAGFSSYEQYF. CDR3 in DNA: TGTGCCAGCAGCTTGTCGGGGGCAGGCTTCTCTTCCTACGAGCAGTACTTC.

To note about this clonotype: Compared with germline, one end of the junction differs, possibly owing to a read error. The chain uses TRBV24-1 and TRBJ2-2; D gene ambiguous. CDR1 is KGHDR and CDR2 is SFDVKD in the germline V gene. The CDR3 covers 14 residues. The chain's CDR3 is CATSEGRNIGELFF. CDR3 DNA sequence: TGTGCCACCAGTGAAGGCAGGAACATCGGGGAGCTGTTTTTT.

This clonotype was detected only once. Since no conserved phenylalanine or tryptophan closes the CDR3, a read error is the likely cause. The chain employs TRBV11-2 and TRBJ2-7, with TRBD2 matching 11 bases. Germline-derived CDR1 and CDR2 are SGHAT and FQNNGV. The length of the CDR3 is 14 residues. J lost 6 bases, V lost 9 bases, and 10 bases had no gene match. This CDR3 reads CASSNSGRAVEQYL. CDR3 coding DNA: TGTGCCAGTAGCAATAGCGGGAGGGCCGTCGAGCAGTACCTC.

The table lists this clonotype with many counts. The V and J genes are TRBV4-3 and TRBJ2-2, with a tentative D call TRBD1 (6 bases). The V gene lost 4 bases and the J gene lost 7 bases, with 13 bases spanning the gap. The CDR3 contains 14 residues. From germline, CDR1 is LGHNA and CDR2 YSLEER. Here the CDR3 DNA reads TGCGCCAGCAGCCTGGGGGCCCGAAGCGGGGAGCTGTTTTTT. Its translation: CASSLGARSGELFF.

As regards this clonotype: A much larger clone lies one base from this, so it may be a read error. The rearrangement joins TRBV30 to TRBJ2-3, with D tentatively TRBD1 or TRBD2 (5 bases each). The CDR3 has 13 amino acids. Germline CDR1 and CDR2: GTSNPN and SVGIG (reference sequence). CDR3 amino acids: CAWAGPSTDTHYF. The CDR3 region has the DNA TGTGCCTGGGCAGGGCCTAGCACAGATACGCATTATTTT.

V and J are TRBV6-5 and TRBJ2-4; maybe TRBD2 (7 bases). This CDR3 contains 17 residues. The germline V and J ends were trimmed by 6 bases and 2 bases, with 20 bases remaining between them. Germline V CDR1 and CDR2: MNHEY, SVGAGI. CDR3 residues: CASRPSKGGGSKNIQYF. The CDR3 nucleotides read TGTGCCAGCAGACCGTCGAAAGGGGGAGGGTCCAAAAACATTCAGTACTTC.

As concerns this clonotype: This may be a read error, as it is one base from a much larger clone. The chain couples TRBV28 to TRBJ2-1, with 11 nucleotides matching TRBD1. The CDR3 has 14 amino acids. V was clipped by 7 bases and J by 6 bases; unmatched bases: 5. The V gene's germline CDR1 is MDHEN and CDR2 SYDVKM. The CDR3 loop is CASTNGQGANEQFF. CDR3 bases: TGTGCCAGCACTAATGGACAGGGGGCCAATGAGCAGTTCTTC.

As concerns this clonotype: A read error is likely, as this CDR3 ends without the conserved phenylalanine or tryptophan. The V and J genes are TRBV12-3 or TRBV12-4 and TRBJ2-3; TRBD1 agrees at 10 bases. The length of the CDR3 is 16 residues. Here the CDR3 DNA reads TGTGCCAGAAGTTCAACAGGGACAGGGGCGACAGATACGCAGTATTCT. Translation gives CARSSTGTGATDTQYS.

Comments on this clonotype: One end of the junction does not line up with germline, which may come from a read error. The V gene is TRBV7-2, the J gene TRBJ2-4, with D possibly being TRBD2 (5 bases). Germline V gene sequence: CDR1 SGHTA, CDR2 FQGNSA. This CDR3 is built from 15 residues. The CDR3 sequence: CASSLDGNTQNIQYF. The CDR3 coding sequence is TGTGCTAGCAGCTTAGACGGGAACACACAAAACATTCAGTACTTC.

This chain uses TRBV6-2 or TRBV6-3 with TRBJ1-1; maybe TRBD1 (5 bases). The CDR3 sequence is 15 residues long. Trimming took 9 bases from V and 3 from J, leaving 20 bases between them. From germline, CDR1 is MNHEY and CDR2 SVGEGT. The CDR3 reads CASSRPQEGHTEAFF. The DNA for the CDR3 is TGTGCCAGTAGCCGACCCCAGGAGGGGCACACTGAAGCTTTCTTT.

The CDR3 here is CASSRRISGGELFF. The CDR3 DNA follows: TGTGCCAGCAGTAGACGGATTAGTGGCGGGGAGCTGTTTTTT. The V call is TRBV12-3 or TRBV12-4, the J call TRBJ2-2; no reliable D call. V lost 5 bases and J 7 bases, leaving 14 bases between the germline ends. CDR3 length: 14 residues.

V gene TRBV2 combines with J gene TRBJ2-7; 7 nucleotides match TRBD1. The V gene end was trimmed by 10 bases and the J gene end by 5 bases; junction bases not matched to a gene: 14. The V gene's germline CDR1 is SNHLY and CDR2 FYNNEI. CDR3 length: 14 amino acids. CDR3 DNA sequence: TGTGCCATCCTCATCGAGGGGGCGGTGAACGAGCAGTACTTC. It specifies CAILIEGAVNEQYF.

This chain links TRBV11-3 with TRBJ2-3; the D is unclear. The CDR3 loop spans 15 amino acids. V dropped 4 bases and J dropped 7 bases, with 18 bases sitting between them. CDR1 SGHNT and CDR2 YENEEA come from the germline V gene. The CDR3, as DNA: TGTGCCAGCAGCTCCAGTGTGGGTCTAGGAAATACGCAGTATTTT. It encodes CASSSSVGLGNTQYF.

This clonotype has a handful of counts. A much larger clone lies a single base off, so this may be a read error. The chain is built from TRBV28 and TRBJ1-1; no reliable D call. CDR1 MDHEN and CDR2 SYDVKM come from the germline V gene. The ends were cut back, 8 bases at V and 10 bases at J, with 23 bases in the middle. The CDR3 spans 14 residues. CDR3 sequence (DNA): TGTGCCAGCGGATCTAACACGGGCCTCACCCCAGCTTTCTTT. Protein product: CASGSNTGLTPAFF.

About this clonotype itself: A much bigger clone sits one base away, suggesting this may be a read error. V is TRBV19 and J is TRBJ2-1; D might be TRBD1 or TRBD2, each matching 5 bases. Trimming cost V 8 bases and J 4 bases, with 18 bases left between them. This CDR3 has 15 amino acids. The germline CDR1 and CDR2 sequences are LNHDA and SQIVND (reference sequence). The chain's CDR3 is CASCRGRSEYNEQFF. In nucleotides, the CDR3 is TGTGCCAGTTGTAGGGGACGGAGTGAGTACAATGAGCAGTTCTTC.

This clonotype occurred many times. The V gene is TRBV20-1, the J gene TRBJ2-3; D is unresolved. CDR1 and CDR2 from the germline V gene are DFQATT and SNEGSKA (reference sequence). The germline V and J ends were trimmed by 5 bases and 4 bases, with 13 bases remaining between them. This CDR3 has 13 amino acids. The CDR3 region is CSAPDRGADTQYF. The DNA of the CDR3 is TGCAGTGCTCCCGACCGCGGCGCAGATACGCAGTATTTT.

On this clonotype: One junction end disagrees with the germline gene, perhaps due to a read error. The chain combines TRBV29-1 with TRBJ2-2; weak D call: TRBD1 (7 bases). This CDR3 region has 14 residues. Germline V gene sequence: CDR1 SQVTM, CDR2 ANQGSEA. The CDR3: CSVGGLKNTGELFF. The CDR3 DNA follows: TGCAGCGTTGGGGGACTGAAGAACACAGGGGAACTGTTTTTT.

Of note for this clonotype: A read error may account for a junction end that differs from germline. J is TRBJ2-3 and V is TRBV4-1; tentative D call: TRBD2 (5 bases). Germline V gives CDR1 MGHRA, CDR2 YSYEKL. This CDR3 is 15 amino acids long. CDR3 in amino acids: CAGSHRGLSTDTQFF. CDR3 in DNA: TGCGCCGGCAGCCATAGAGGACTCAGCACAGATACGCAGTTTTTT.

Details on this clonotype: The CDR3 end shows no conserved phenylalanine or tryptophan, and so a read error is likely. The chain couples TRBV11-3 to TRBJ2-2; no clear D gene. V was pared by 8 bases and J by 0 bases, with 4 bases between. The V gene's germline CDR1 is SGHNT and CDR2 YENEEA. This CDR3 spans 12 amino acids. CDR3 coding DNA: TGTGCCAGCTGCACGAACACCGGGGAGCTGTTTTCT. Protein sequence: CASCTNTGELFS.

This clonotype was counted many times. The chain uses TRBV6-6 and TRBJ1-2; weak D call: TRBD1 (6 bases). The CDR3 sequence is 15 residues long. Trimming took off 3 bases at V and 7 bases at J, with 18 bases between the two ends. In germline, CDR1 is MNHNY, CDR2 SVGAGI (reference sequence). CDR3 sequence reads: CASSYSTGLGGGYTF. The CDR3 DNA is TGTGCCAGCAGTTATTCCACAGGGTTGGGCGGTGGCTACACCTTC.